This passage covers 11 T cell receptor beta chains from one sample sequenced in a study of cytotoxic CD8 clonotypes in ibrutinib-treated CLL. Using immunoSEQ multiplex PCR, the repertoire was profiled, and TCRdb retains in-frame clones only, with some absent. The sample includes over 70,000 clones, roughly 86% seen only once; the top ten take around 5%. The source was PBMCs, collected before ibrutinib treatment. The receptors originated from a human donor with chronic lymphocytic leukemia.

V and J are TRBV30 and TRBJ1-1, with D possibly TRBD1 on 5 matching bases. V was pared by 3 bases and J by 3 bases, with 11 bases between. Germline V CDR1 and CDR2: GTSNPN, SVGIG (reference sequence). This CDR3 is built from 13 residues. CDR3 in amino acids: CAWSGWGDTEAFF. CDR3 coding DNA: TGTGCCTGGAGCGGTTGGGGGGACACTGAAGCTTTCTTT.

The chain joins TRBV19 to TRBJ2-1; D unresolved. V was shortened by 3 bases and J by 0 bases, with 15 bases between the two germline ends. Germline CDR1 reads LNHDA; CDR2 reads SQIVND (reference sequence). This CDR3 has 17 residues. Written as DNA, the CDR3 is TGTGCCAGTAGTATCACACAGCACCTGACCTCCTACAATGAGCAGTTCTTC. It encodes CASSITQHLTSYNEQFF.

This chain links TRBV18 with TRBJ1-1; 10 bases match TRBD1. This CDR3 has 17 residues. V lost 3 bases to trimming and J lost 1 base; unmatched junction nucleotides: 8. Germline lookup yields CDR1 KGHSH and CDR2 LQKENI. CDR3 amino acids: CASSPLGQGSWNTEAFF. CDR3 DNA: TGTGCCAGCTCACCCCTGGGACAGGGGTCGTGGAACACTGAAGCTTTCTTT.

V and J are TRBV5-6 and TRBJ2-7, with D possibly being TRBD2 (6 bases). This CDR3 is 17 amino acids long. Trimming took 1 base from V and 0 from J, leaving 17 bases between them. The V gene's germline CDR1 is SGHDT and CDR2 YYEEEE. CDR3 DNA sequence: TGTGCCAGCAGCTTGCCCCTGGGACTTGAATTCTCCTACGAGCAGTACTTC. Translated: CASSLPLGLEFSYEQYF.

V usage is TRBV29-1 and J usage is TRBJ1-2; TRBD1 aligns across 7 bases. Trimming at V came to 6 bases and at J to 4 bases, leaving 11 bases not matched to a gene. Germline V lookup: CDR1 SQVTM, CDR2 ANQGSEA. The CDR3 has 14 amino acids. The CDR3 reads CSVRGQLSSYGYTF. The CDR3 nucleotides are TGCAGCGTGAGGGGACAGTTATCCAGCTATGGCTACACCTTC.

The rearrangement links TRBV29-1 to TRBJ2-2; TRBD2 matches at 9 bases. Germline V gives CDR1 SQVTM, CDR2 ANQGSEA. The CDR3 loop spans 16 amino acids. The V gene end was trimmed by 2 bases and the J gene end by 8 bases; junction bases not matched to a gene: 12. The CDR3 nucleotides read TGCAGCGTTGAAAACCCCGCCACGGGACTAGCAGGGGAGCTGTTTTTT. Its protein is CSVENPATGLAGELFF.

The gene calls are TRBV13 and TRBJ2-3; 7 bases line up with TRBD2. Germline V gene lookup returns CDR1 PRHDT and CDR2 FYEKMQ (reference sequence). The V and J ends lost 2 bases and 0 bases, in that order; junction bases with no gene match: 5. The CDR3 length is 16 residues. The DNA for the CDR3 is TGTGCCAGCAGCTTAAGCGCTAGCGGAAGCACAGATACGCAGTATTTT. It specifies CASSLSASGSTDTQYF.

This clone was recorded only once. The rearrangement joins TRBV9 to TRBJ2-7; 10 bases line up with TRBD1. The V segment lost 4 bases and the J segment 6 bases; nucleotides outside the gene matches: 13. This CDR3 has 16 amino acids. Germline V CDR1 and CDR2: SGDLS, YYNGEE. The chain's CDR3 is CASSPPGTGDFGEQYF. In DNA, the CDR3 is TGTGCCAGCAGCCCGCCAGGGACAGGGGACTTTGGCGAGCAGTACTTC.

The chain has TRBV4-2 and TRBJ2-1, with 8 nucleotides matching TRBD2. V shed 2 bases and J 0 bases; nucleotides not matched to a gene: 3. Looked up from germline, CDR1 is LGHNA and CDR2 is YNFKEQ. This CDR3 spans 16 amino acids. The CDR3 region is CASSQLAGSSYNEQFF. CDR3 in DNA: TGTGCCAGCAGCCAATTAGCGGGGAGCTCCTACAATGAGCAGTTCTTC.

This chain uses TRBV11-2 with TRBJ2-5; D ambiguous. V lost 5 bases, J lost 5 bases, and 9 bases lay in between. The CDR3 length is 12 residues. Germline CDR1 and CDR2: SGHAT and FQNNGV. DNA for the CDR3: TGTGCCAGCAGCCCGAGTTGGGAGACCCAGTACTTC. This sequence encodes CASSPSWETQYF. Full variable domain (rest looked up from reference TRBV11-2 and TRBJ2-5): EAGVAQSPRYKIIEKRQSVAFWCNPISGHATLYWYQQILGQGPKLLIQFQNNGVVDDSQLPKDRFSAERLKGVDSTLKIQPAKLEDSAVYLCASSPSWETQYFGPGTRLLVL.

The CDR3 DNA follows: TGCAGCGTGAGACGGGACACCAGTTACGAGCAGTACTTC. Protein sequence: CSVRRDTSYEQYF. This rearrangement joins TRBV29-1 to TRBJ2-7, with a possible D match to TRBD1 (6 bases). V lost 6 bases and J lost 4, with 16 bases in between. The CDR3 length is 13 residues. Germline values: CDR1 SQVTM, CDR2 ANQGSEA.